What follows are 25 T cell receptor beta chains derived from one specimen sequenced in a study of cytomegalovirus exposure and HLA in healthy donors. PCR amplification relied on 60 Vbeta primers (plus 13 Jbeta primers). The repertoire was sequenced with immunoSEQ multiplex PCR; TCRdb's copy has only in-frame clones and lacks some. This sample has some 170,000 clones, with about 77% found just once. The sequencing sample was made of PBMCs. Source of these receptors: a man between 18 and 29 years old in good health and CMV-seropositive.

The chain links TRBV4-1 to TRBJ2-3; possibly TRBD2 for D (6 bases). CDR3 length: 14 amino acids. The V end was cut by 5 bases, the J end by 1 base, with 10 bases between. CDR1 and CDR2 (germline): MGHRA, YSYEKL. The CDR3 sequence: CASSSREGTDTQYF. In nucleotides, the CDR3 is TGCGCCAGCAGCTCCAGGGAGGGCACAGATACGCAGTATTTT.

The chain has TRBV10-2 and TRBJ1-1; the D is unclear. Germline-derived CDR1 and CDR2 are WSHSY and SAAADI. V shed 3 bases and J shed 5 bases, with 13 bases lying between them. The length of the CDR3 is 14 residues. CDR3 DNA: TGCGCCAGCAGTGATGGGCATCCCACAACTGAAGCTTTCTTT. This sequence encodes CASSDGHPTTEAFF.

This rearrangement joins TRBV4-1 to TRBJ2-5; TRBD1 might be the D (6 bases). The DNA end lines up better with TRBJ2-7; the J call may be wrong. CDR1 is MGHRA and CDR2 is YSYEKL in the germline V gene. The CDR3 is 15 amino acids. CDR3 region: CASSQEGHRSYEQYF. The CDR3 nucleotides are TGCGCCAGCAGCCAAGAGGGACACCGCTCCTACGAGCAGTACTTC.

This chain uses TRBV7-9 with TRBJ1-2; a possible D gene is TRBD1 (6 bases). The germline V gene encodes CDR1 SEHNR and CDR2 FQNEAQ (reference sequence). The CDR3 covers 18 residues. Trimming removed 0 bases from V and 8 bases from J, with 25 bases in between. For the CDR3, the DNA is TGTGCCAGCAGCTTAGCGAACAGGGTCGGGTTGGGGAGACGCGGCTACACCTTC. It is translated as CASSLANRVGLGRRGYTF.

The chain employs TRBV14 and TRBJ2-1, with TRBD2 matching 15 bases. Losses at the gene ends were 1 base for V and 1 base for J; bases not matched to a gene: 11. The CDR3 is 21 amino acids. CDR1 is SGHDN, CDR2 FVKESK, per germline. The CDR3: CASSQVDRTSGRVASYNEQFF. The CDR3 DNA reads TGTGCCAGCAGCCAAGTGGACCGGACTAGCGGGAGGGTAGCTTCCTACAATGAGCAGTTCTTC.

This clone was found once. Here the CDR3 reads CASSRYPGTSSLEQYF. In DNA form, the CDR3 reads TGTGCCAGCAGTCGATACCCCGGGACTAGTTCTCTCGAGCAGTACTTC. The rearrangement uses TRBV28 and TRBJ2-7, with 8 bases fitting TRBD2. V dropped 5 bases and J dropped 6; count of bases not matched to a gene: 15. The CDR3 extends over 16 amino acids. CDR1 is MDHEN, CDR2 SYDVKM, per germline.

The chain is built from TRBV9 and TRBJ1-3, with 7 bases that match TRBD1. Germline assignment: CDR1 SGDLS and CDR2 YYNGEE. CDR3 length equals 15 residues. With 0 bases clipped from V and 8 bases from J, the junction kept 8 bases outside the gene matches. The CDR3 DNA is TGTGCCAGCAGCGTAGATCGAGGGGGCCGGGACACCATATATTTT. This translates into CASSVDRGGRDTIYF.

The rearrangement links TRBV7-2 to TRBJ2-7, with D possibly being TRBD2 (7 bases). This CDR3 has 15 residues. Trimming cost V 0 bases and J 0 bases, with 9 bases left between them. The V gene's germline CDR1 is SGHTA and CDR2 FQGNSA. The CDR3 nucleotides are TGTGCCAGCAGCTTAGCGGGGGGGCCCTCCTACGAGCAGTACTTC. It codes for CASSLAGGPSYEQYF.

A single count supports this clone. The chain recombines TRBV19 with TRBJ2-1; TRBD1 matches at 7 bases. J was trimmed by 3 bases and V by 0 bases; bases with no gene match: 5. Germline V lookup: CDR1 LNHDA, CDR2 SQIVND (reference sequence). There are 16 residues in the CDR3. For the CDR3, the DNA is TGTGCCAGTAGTATAGAGACCGGGACAGTCTACAATGAGCAGTTCTTC. It encodes CASSIETGTVYNEQFF.

The gene calls are TRBV19 and TRBJ2-7, with 11 positions matching TRBD2. The ends lost 5 bases at V and 2 bases at J; junction bases unmatched: 5. The length of the CDR3 is 15 residues. In germline, CDR1 is LNHDA, CDR2 SQIVND (reference sequence). CDR3 nucleotide sequence: TGTGCCAGTAGTGAACTAGCGGGAGTCCCCTACGAGCAGTACTTC. It encodes CASSELAGVPYEQYF.

With regard to this clone: This sample includes further DNA sequences coding for the same CDR3. The rearrangement links TRBV7-9 to TRBJ1-2; D unresolved. V lost 1 base, J lost 7 bases, and 10 bases lay in between. This CDR3 comprises 13 residues. Germline CDR1 is SEHNR and CDR2 is FQNEAQ (reference sequence). CDR3 region: CASSLGRAGGYTF. CDR3 sequence (DNA): TGTGCCAGCAGCTTAGGCAGAGCAGGTGGCTACACCTTC. The full variable domain, rest sourced from reference TRBV7-9 and TRBJ1-2, is DTGVSQNPRHKITKRGQNVTFRCDPISEHNRLYWYRQTLGQGPEFLTYFQNEAQLEKSRLLSDRFSAERPKGSFSTLEIQRTEQGDSAMYLCASSLGRAGGYTFGSGTRLTVV.

J is TRBJ2-7 and V is TRBV7-2, with D possibly being TRBD1 (6 bases). The CDR3 totals 15 residues. Germline CDR1 reads SGHTA; CDR2 reads FQGNSA. The V end lost 0 bases, the J end lost 4 bases, and 13 bases lay between the germline ends. CDR3 bases: TGTGCCAGCAGCTTAGCGATTCGGACAGCTTACGAGCAGTACTTC. It encodes CASSLAIRTAYEQYF.

This clone was seen more than once but under ten times. This chain links TRBV10-3 with TRBJ2-7, with D unresolved. CDR1 is ENHRY and CDR2 is SYGVKD in the germline V gene. There are 13 residues in the CDR3. V was cut by 2 bases and J by 0 bases, with 5 bases left in between. The CDR3 nucleotides are TGTGCCATCAGTGAGGACAACTCCTACGAGCAGTACTTC. Its protein is CAISEDNSYEQYF.

This clone was picked up a small number of times. This rearrangement joins TRBV29-1 to TRBJ2-7; 10 bases are shared with TRBD2. The germline CDR1 and CDR2 sequences are SQVTM and ANQGSEA. The V gene end was trimmed by 6 bases and the J gene end by 5 bases; junction bases not matched to a gene: 7. There are 13 residues in the CDR3. CDR3 residues: CSVLAGVANEQYF. CDR3 sequence (DNA): TGCAGCGTCCTAGCGGGAGTTGCTAACGAGCAGTACTTC.

The chain uses TRBV7-6 and TRBJ2-5; D is possibly TRBD2 (5 bases). CDR1 is SGHVS and CDR2 is FNYEAQ in the germline V gene. The CDR3 covers 14 residues. V shed 3 bases and J shed 5 bases, with 13 bases lying between them. In DNA form, the CDR3 reads TGTGCCAGCAGCTTCGCCGGGGATGTTGAGACCCAGTACTTC. Amino acids: CASSFAGDVETQYF.

The chain links TRBV15 to TRBJ1-3; TRBD1 might be the D (5 bases). The CDR3 is 14 amino acids. Deletions cut 5 bases from V and 0 bases from J, with 8 bases between. Per germline, CDR1 LNHNV and CDR2 YYDKDF (reference sequence). CDR3 sequence reads: CATSPQDSGNTIYF. CDR3 DNA sequence: TGTGCCACCAGCCCACAGGACTCTGGAAACACCATATATTTT. The variable domain in full, completed from reference TRBV15 and TRBJ1-3, reads DAMVIQNPRYQVTQFGKPVTLSCSQTLNHNVMYWYQQKSSQAPKLLFHYYDKDFNNEADTPDNFQSRRPNTSFCFLDIRSPGLGDTAMYLCATSPQDSGNTIYFGEGSWLTVV.

This clone was detected once. This chain uses TRBV4-3 with TRBJ1-2; TRBD1 agrees at 8 bases. The CDR3 extends over 17 amino acids. From germline, CDR1 is LGHNA and CDR2 YSLEER. V shed 0 bases, J shed 4 bases, and the junction held 10 bases outside the gene matches. CDR3 sequence (DNA): TGCGCCAGCAGCCAAGATAATGGTTCAGGGGGCCTCTATGGCTACACCTTC. As protein: CASSQDNGSGGLYGYTF.

The rearrangement links TRBV11-2 to TRBJ1-1; D perhaps matches TRBD1 (5 bases). There are 15 residues in the CDR3. Trimming pared 0 bases from V and 4 bases from J, leaving 12 bases between. Germline CDR1 SGHAT, CDR2 FQNNGV. The CDR3 DNA follows: TGTGCCAGCAGCTTAGAAGGCCGGAGGGGCACTGAAGCTTTCTTT. Translated: CASSLEGRRGTEAFF.

This clone was detected once. The chain joins TRBV6-1 to TRBJ2-7; D perhaps matches TRBD2 (6 bases). V was shortened by 6 bases and J by 1 base, with 19 bases between the two germline ends. This CDR3 comprises 16 residues. Germline CDR1 and CDR2: MNHNS and SASEGT. CDR3 DNA sequence: TGTGCCAGCAGCGAAAGAGCCGCGGGGCCGTCCTACGAGCAGTACTTC. Translated: CASSERAAGPSYEQYF.

The chain combines TRBV5-4 with TRBJ2-1; possibly TRBD2 for D (7 bases). V lost 4 bases and J lost 15, with 23 bases in between. The CDR3 extends over 14 amino acids. Germline-derived CDR1 and CDR2 are SGHNT and YYREEE (reference sequence). CDR3 in DNA: TGTGCCAGCAGCCCATGGACTAGTGGGGGGGCCCTGTTCTTC. Protein: CASSPWTSGGALFF.

The chain joins TRBV5-6 to TRBJ2-3; no clear D gene. V shed 4 bases and J shed 2 bases, with 8 bases lying between them. Germline V gene data show CDR1 as SGHDT and CDR2 as YYEEEE. CDR3 length equals 13 residues. This CDR3 reads CASSPSSTDTQYF. The CDR3 DNA reads as TGTGCCAGCAGCCCCTCCTCCACAGATACGCAGTATTTT. Full variable domain (missing parts from reference TRBV5-6 and TRBJ2-3): DAGVTQSPTHLIKTRGQQVTLRCSPKSGHDTVSWYQQALGQGPQFIFQYYEEEERQRGNFPDRFSGHQFPNYSSELNVNALLLGDSALYLCASSPSSTDTQYFGPGTRLTVL.

This clone came up a few times. The chain uses TRBV9 and TRBJ2-7; the match to TRBD1 covers 9 bases. V lost 4 bases, J lost 5 bases, and 7 bases stayed unmatched. The CDR3 has 14 amino acids. Germline V lookup: CDR1 SGDLS, CDR2 YYNGEE. CDR3 sequence reads: CASSPGDRANEQYF. The CDR3 bases are TGTGCCAGCAGCCCCGGGGACAGGGCAAACGAGCAGTACTTC.

The chain joins TRBV25-1 to TRBJ1-2; D is perhaps TRBD1 (5 bases). CDR1 and CDR2 (germline): MGHDK, SYGVNS. V was clipped by 2 bases and J by 2 bases, with 9 bases between them. This CDR3 has 14 residues. CDR3 in DNA: TGTGCCAGCAGTGAAATGGGGGGGAACTATGGCTACACCTTC. Its translation: CASSEMGGNYGYTF.

The genes are TRBV4-1 and TRBJ1-2; no definite D call. This CDR3 contains 13 residues. Germline V gives CDR1 MGHRA, CDR2 YSYEKL. Trimming left V 0 bases short and J 4 bases short, with 6 bases between. As DNA, the CDR3 is TGCGCCAGCAGCCAAGACCCTAGCTATGGCTACACCTTC. Its translation is CASSQDPSYGYTF.

The genes are TRBV11-2 and TRBJ2-7; D not certain. The CDR3 consists of 12 residues. Germline values: CDR1 SGHAT, CDR2 FQNNGV. Deletions cut 1 base from V and 5 bases from J, with 6 bases between. CDR3 coding DNA: TGTGCCAGCAGCTTAGGAGGAAACGAGCAGTACTTC. Its protein product is CASSLGGNEQYF.